This T cell receptor (beta chain) was sequenced during a study of blood T cell repertoires in COVID-19. Study at large: Samples came from the United States, Italy and Spain, spanning acute and convalescent COVID-19.

Trimming at V came to 5 bases and at J to 5 bases, leaving 6 bases not matched to a gene. The germline V gene has CDR1 LNHDA and CDR2 SQIVND (reference sequence). This CDR3 contains 14 residues. In the original workflow: Reference gene primer amplification gave estimated nucleated cell counts. The method was immunoSEQ multiplex PCR; TCRdb's version includes in-frame clones alone and lacks a portion of them. The D gene and trimming were derived from the DNA, and the V and J assignments and clone size from that table. The table shows under 300,000 clones, with about 79% occurring only once. The receptor was isolated from a middle-aged man who had recovered from COVID-19. Sample: peripheral blood. V and J are TRBV19 and TRBJ2-7; 10 bases map to TRBD1. The CDR3 loop is CASSPGTGVDEQYF. The CDR3 nucleotides are TGTGCCAGTAGTCCCGGGACAGGGGTCGACGAGCAGTACTTC.